Following are 12 T cell receptor beta chains from one sample sequenced in a study of radiation and T cells in renal cell carcinoma. Noted time point: baseline pretreatment blood. Specified treatment: 15 Gy SBRT to primary tumor, nephrectomy 4 weeks later. The data were produced by immunoSEQ multiplex PCR, yet TCRdb's version contains in-frame clones alone and is incomplete. The sample carries about 130,000 clones, about 88% recorded once. The sequences come from blood, collected from a patient whose treatment included radiotherapy and nephrectomy. The source is a woman aged 45 to 65 with renal cell carcinoma.

CDR3 DNA: TGTGCCAGCAGTGGCCCGGGACAGGGCCCCTACGAGCAGTACTTC. This gives the protein CASSGPGQGPYEQYF. The V gene is TRBV6-1, the J gene TRBJ2-7, with 9 bases identical to TRBD1. The CDR3 runs to 15 residues. In germline, CDR1 is MNHNS, CDR2 SASEGT. V lost 4 bases to trimming and J lost 2 bases; unmatched junction nucleotides: 6.

The rearrangement uses TRBV6-1 and TRBJ1-2; 9 bases match TRBD1. Germline values: CDR1 MNHNS, CDR2 SASEGT. V shed 10 bases, J shed 5 bases, and the junction held 8 bases outside the gene matches. This CDR3 comprises 13 residues. The CDR3 region is CATPGGQGYGYTF. In DNA, the CDR3 is TGTGCCACCCCGGGGGGACAGGGATATGGCTACACCTTC.

V and J are TRBV2 and TRBJ2-3, with D perhaps TRBD2 (6 bases). This CDR3 comprises 15 residues. V was trimmed by 5 bases and J by 8 bases, leaving 20 bases between them. Per germline, CDR1 SNHLY and CDR2 FYNNEI. CDR3 loop: CASSLQGLPRRTQYF. The CDR3 DNA sequence: TGTGCCAGCAGTCTCCAGGGACTCCCTAGGCGTACGCAGTATTTT.

This chain links TRBV5-1 with TRBJ2-7; D perhaps matches TRBD2 (5 bases). The CDR3 runs 15 residues. Looked up from germline, CDR1 is SGHRS and CDR2 is YFSETQ. Trimming cost V 0 bases and J 5 bases, with 15 bases left between them. The CDR3 sequence is CASSLEGRTPDEQYF. For the CDR3, the DNA is TGCGCCAGCAGCTTGGAAGGCAGGACTCCGGACGAGCAGTACTTC.

This clone was recorded only once. V gene TRBV5-3 combines with J gene TRBJ2-4; 13 bases fit TRBD2. TRBV5-3 is treated as an ORF (open reading frame) with a function not yet certain. The CDR3 is made up of 20 amino acids. V was pared by 2 bases and J by 0 bases, with 11 bases of the junction left unmatched. The CDR3: CARSFPGLAGAILAKNIQYF. The CDR3 coding sequence is TGTGCCAGAAGCTTCCCCGGACTAGCGGGGGCGATCCTAGCCAAAAACATTCAGTACTTC.

This chain joins TRBV7-3 and TRBJ1-6; 9 nucleotides match TRBD1. Trimming took 4 bases from V and 4 from J; bases not matched to a gene: 2. There are 15 residues in the CDR3. Germline loops: CDR1 SGHTA, CDR2 FQGTGA. The CDR3 bases are TGTGCCAGCAGCTCGGGGACAGGGTATAATTCACCCCTCCACTTT. Protein: CASSSGTGYNSPLHF.

The gene calls are TRBV4-3 and TRBJ2-7; a possible D gene is TRBD1 (6 bases). The CDR3 contains 14 residues. Germline V gives CDR1 LGHNA, CDR2 YSLEER. V lost 1 base and J 0 bases, leaving 7 bases between the germline ends. This CDR3 reads CASSQGRGSYEQYF. The CDR3 bases are TGCGCCAGCAGCCAAGGCAGGGGCTCCTACGAGCAGTACTTC.

This rearrangement joins TRBV7-3 to TRBJ1-3, with 8 bases fitting TRBD1. This CDR3 region has 15 residues. Germline CDR1 and CDR2: SGHTA and FQGTGA. V was pared by 5 bases and J by 4 bases, with 7 bases of the junction left unmatched. The CDR3 DNA is TGTGCCAGCAGCCTCCAGGGGACAGGAGGAAACACCATATATTTT. It codes for CASSLQGTGGNTIYF.

The chain is built from TRBV6-5 and TRBJ2-7, with a possible D match to TRBD1 (6 bases). The V gene's germline CDR1 is MNHEY and CDR2 SVGAGI. Trimming left V 4 bases short and J 9 bases short, with 13 bases between. This CDR3 comprises 12 residues. In nucleotides, the CDR3 is TGTGCCAGCAGTTTCTCAGGGGATAGGCAGTACTTC. It codes for CASSFSGDRQYF.

The chain recombines TRBV2 with TRBJ2-5; D is undetermined. Deletions cut 3 bases from V and 1 base from J, with 3 bases between. This CDR3 has 12 residues. Germline CDR1 SNHLY, CDR2 FYNNEI. The CDR3 DNA sequence: TGTGCCAGCAGTGACTTCCAAGAGACCCAGTACTTC. This encodes CASSDFQETQYF.

The chain combines TRBV19 with TRBJ1-3; D possibly corresponds to TRBD1 (5 bases). This CDR3 is 16 amino acids long. Trimming took off 8 bases at V and 0 bases at J, with 17 bases between the two ends. Germline V lookup: CDR1 LNHDA, CDR2 SQIVND (reference sequence). In DNA form, the CDR3 reads TGTGCCAGTCACGGGGGAACGTTGAACTCTGGAAACACCATATATTTT. It is translated as CASHGGTLNSGNTIYF. The full variable domain, in which reference TRBV19 and TRBJ1-3 provide the parts outside the CDR3, is DGGITQSPKYLFRKEGQNVTLSCEQNLNHDAMYWYRQDPGQGLRLIYYSQIVNDFQKGDIAEGYSVSREKKESFPLTVTSAQKNPTAFYLCASHGGTLNSGNTIYFGEGSWLTVV.

In this sample, this clone turned up a few times. V usage is TRBV19 and J usage is TRBJ1-2, with D perhaps matching TRBD1 (5 bases). Germline V gene lookup returns CDR1 LNHDA and CDR2 SQIVND (reference sequence). V was clipped by 3 bases and J by 6 bases, with 11 bases between them. CDR3 size: 13 residues. The CDR3 coding sequence is TGTGCCAGTAGTATGAGGGGATGGGATGGCTACACCTTC. It codes for CASSMRGWDGYTF.